The source of this TCR beta chain is a study of OX40 agonist ivuxolimab in advanced cancers. General study results and limits: Certain nonresponders likewise exhibited a low normalized T-cell clonal expansion.

Comment on this clone: Its antigen is currently unknown.

The assay was immunoSEQ multiplex PCR, and TCRdb's table has in-frame clones only and misses some. The repertoire holds some 44,000 clones, with about 90% as singletons. V lost 5 bases, J lost 7 bases, and 8 bases lay in between. CDR1 MNHEY and CDR2 SMNVEV come from the germline V gene (reference sequence). The CDR3 is 11 amino acids. The TCR was taken from an adult with an advanced solid tumor such as melanoma, head and neck, liver or kidney cancer. Sequences were derived from CD4+ or CD8+ T cells sorted from blood, sampled in a trial of the OX40 agonist ivuxolimab. The rearrangement uses TRBV27 and TRBJ1-2; D perhaps matches TRBD1 (6 bases). In DNA form, the CDR3 reads TGTGCCAGCAGTCAGGGGCTTGGCTACACCTTC. It codes for CASSQGLGYTF.